This record looks at one TCR beta chain sequence and its context. The data were obtained in a study of blood T cell repertoires in COVID-19. Libraries were prepared by immunoSEQ multiplex PCR; TCRdb keeps only in-frame clonotypes and omits some of them. The repertoire holds some 300,000 clones, about 88% seen once, with approximately 2% in the top ten. The source material was PBMCs or T cells enriched from blood (not recorded which). This receptor was obtained from a woman aged 55-69 years in a cohort exposed to, infected with or recovered from COVID-19 (not recorded which).

The CDR3 coding sequence is TGTGCCAGCAGTTTGTTTGTGGGGGCGGGACTAGCTTTTCGGCAGTACTTC. Its translation is CASSLFVGAGLAFRQYF. The chain carries TRBV28 and TRBJ2-7, with 9 bases fitting TRBD2. The CDR3 contains 17 residues. J gave up 9 bases and V 3 bases, and 18 bases lay outside the gene matches. Per germline, CDR1 MDHEN and CDR2 SYDVKM.